This entry is about one T cell receptor (beta chain). TCRdb reprocessed the 5' RACE reads with MiXCR, giving one entry per CDR3 protein. The sample lists 380,000 or so distinct CDR3 sequences, roughly an eighth occurring once. The CDR3 is made up of 15 amino acids. V lost 7 bases, J lost 4 bases, and 19 bases lay in between. The data were taken from a study of T-cell memory formation after mild COVID-19. The clonotype originates from a man younger than 35 who had mild COVID-19 (a few samples of this study predate the infection). Cell type and time point are not known. The sample taken for sequencing was PBMCs or a T cell subset sorted from them (not recorded which). V and J are TRBV12-3 or TRBV12-4 and TRBJ1-2; D gene uncertain. CDR3 protein: CASTERGSSAYGYTF. The CDR3 DNA sequence: TGTGCCAGCACCGAAAGAGGGTCCTCAGCCTATGGCTACACCTTC.